This TCR beta chain came from a study of CD8 T cells in ankylosing spondylitis. The CDR3 loop spans 19 amino acids. At least ten counts were recorded for this clonotype. Its target is not known. TCRdb reanalysed the 5' RACE reads using MiXCR and keeps one entry per CDR3 protein. The sample holds some 220,000 distinct CDR3 sequences, over 9.5% seen once. The study's findings and limits: Disease-linked clones had a CD8+ phenotype and relatively low frequency in peripheral blood. Earlier literature documents some of the motif variants in reactive arthritis synovial fluid and blood. Significant enrichment of disease-linked clones was reportedly seen in matched ankylosing spondylitis synovial fluid. Ankylosing spondylitis blood appeared to be characterized by a TCR beta motif of roughly eight highly homologous variants.

Sequencing was carried out using blood, either unsorted or a sorted T cell fraction (not recorded which). The chain links TRBV21-1 to TRBJ1-1; TRBD1 was called by the table and not checked on the DNA. TRBV21-1 is reported as a pseudogene. This clonotype was obtained from a male donor with ankylosing spondylitis or in good health (not recorded which). The chain's CDR3 is CASSKGRRQGAFGNTEAFF. CDR3 bases: TGTGCCAGCAGCAAAGGGAGAAGGCAGGGGGCTTTTGGAAACACTGAAGCTTTCTTT.